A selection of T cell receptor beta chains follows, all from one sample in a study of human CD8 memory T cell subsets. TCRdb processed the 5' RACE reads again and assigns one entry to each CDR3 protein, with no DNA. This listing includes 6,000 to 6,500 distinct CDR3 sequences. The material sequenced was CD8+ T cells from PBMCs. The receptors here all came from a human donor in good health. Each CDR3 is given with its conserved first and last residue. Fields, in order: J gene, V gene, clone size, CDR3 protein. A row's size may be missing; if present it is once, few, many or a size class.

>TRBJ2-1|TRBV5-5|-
CASSFPGQGAGNEQFF
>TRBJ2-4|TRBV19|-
CASSIEGWTIQYF
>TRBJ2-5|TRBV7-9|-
CASSPTPLGHQETQYF
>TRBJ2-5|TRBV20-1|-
CSARPRSSGTQYF
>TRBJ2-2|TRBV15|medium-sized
CATRIPGLANTGELFF
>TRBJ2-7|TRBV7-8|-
CASSLMPGQGYEQYF
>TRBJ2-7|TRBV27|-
CASSLSGLGTYEQYF
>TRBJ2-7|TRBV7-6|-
CASSYSTTNYEQYF
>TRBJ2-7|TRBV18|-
CASSPPMRLYEQYF
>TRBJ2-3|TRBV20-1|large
CSARGSGSGQPDTQYF
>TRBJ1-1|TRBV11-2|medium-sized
CASSLVTNTEAFF
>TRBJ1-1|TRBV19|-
CASNPGRTEAFF
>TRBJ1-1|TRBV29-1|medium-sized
CSVVPRGIEAFF
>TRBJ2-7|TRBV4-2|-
CASSQAVPNEQYF
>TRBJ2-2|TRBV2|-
CASRTTGAGELFF
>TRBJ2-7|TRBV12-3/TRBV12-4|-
CASSLLGSPYEQYF
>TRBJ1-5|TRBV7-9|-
CASSFEGKQPQHF
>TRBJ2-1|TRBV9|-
CASSVGGLELDEQFF
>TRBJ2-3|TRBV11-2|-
CASSLVAGGPTDTQYF
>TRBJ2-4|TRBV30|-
CAWSVSRVNIQYF
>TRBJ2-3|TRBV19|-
CASSIIAASTDTQYF
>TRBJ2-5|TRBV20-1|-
CSARDRRNQETQYF
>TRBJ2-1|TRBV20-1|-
CSAPRGLAGGPGVDEQFF
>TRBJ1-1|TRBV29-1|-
CSADRGSEAFF
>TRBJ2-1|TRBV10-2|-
CASMGSSGDNEQFF
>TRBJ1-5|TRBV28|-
CASSLDPWQPQHF
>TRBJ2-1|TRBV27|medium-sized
CASSLWRGGEQFF
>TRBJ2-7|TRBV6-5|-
CASTTGTGVRNEQYF
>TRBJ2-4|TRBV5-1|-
CASSDAPGNIQYF
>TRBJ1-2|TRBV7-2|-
CASSPPGGTYGYTF
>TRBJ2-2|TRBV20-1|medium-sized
CSARDHTSGARRTGELFF
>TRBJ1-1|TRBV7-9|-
CASSPPGEGREAFF
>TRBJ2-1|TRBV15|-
CATSWAGGEDNEQFF
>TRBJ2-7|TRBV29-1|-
CSVSGTFNEQYF
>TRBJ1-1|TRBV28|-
CASTRTGGGTEAFF
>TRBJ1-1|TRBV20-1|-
CSARGLQVFVGTEAFF
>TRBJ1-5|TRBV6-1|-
CASSEGQGEGVMGNQPQHF
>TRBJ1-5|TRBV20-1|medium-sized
CSARPYGGDQPQHF
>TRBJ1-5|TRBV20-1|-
CSARDRNQPQHF
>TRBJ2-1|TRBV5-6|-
CASSSPGLAGRDEQFF
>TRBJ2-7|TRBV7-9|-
CASSSDRDHEQYF
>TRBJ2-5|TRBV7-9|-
CASSSAARERLETQYF
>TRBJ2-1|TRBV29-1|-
CSVQGGSTDEQFF
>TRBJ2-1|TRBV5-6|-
CASSSGGPGSYNEQFF
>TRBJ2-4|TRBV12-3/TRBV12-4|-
CASSPPRGLDQYF
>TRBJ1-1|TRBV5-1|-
CASSFSGAVEAFF
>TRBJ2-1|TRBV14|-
CASGWSNNEQFF
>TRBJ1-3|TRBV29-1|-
CSVEGGPNTIYF
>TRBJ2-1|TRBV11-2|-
CASSLMDQNNEQFF
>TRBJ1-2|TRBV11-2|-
CASSLRQSVRDGYTF
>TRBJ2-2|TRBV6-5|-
CASSQDKGYGELFF
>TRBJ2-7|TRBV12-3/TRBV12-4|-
CASRVGGLYEQYF
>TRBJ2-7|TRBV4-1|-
CASSQGEDLSYEQYF
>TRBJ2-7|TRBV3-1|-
CASSQEGLAGSYEQYF